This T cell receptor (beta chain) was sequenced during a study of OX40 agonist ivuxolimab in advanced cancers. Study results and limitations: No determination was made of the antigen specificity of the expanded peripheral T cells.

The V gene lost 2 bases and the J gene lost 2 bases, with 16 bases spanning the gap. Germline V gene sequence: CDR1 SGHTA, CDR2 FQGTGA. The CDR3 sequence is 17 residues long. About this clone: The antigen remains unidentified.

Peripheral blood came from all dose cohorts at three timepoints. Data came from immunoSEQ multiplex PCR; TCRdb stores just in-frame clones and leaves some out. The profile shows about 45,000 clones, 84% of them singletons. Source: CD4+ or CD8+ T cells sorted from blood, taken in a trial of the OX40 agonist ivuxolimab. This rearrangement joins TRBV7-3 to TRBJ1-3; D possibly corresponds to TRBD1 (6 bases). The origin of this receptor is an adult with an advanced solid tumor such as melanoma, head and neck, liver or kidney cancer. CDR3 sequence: CASSLYSPGGPGNTIYF. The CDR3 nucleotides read TGTGCCAGCAGCTTATACTCCCCGGGGGGCCCTGGAAACACCATATATTTT.